This T cell receptor beta chain was profiled in a study of T cells expressing NK-cell markers. Turning to the study itself: From sorted CD3+CD56+NKG2C+, CD3+CD56+NKG2C- and CD3+CD56-NKG2C+ T cells came the TCR beta repertoires. Study observations and caveats: In about six donors, dominant CD3+CD56+NKG2C+ clones formed roughly 1.0-7.5% of CD8+ cells. Also leading the CD3+CD56-NKG2C+ fraction in a handful of donors were these clonotypes.

The TCR beta cDNA came from 5'RACE template switching with UMIs. From the 5' RACE reads, TCRdb lists one entry per CDR3 protein and no DNA. The table counts about 430,000 distinct CDR3 sequences; over 1.1% lies in the top ten. A remark on this clonotype: No antigen is known for it.

CDR3 length equals 15 residues. CDR1 MNHEY and CDR2 SMNVEV come from the germline V gene (reference sequence). The genes are TRBV27 and TRBJ1-3. This sequence originates from a woman aged 45-60 years in good health. The sequenced sample was blood T cells: a sorted CD56 or NKG2C T cell subset, CD4+ or CD8+ T cells, or bulk PBMC T cells (not recorded which). This CDR3 reads CASSYVGEAGNTIYF.